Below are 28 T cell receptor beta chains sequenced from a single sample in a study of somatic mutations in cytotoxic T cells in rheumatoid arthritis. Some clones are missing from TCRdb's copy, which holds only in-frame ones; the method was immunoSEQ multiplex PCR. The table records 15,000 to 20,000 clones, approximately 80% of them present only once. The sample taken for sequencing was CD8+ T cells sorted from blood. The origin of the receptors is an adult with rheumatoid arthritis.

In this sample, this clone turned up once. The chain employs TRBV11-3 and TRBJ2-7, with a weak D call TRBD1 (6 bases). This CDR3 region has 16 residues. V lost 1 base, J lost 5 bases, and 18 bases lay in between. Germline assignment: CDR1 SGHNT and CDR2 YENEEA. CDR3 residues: CASSLGIQGITDEQYF. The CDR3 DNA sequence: TGTGCCAGCAGCTTAGGCATACAGGGTATTACGGACGAGCAGTACTTC. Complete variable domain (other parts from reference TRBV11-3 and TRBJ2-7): EAGVVQSPRYKIIEKKQPVAFWCNPISGHNTLYWYLQNLGQGPELLIRYENEEAVDDSQLPKDRFSAERLKGVDSTLKIQPAELGDSAVYLCASSLGIQGITDEQYFGPGTRLTVT.

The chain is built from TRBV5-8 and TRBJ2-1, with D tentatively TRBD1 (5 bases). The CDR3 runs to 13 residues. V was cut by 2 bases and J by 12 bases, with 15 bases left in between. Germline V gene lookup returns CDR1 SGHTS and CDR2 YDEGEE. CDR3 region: CASSLGALRGQFF. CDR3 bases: TGTGCCAGCAGCTTAGGGGCCCTTAGGGGGCAGTTCTTC.

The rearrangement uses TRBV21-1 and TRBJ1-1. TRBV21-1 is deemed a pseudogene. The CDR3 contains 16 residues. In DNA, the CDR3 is TGTGCCAGCAGCAAAGTCCGGGTCCTGGTGGACACTGAAGCTTTCTTT. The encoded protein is CASSKVRVLVDTEAFF.

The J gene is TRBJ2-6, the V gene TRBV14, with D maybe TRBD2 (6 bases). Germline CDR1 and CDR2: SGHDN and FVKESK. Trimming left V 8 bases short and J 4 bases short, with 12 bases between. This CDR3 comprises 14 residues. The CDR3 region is CASRRGSGANVLTF. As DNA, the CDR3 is TGTGCCAGCCGGAGGGGATCCGGGGCCAACGTCCTGACTTTC.

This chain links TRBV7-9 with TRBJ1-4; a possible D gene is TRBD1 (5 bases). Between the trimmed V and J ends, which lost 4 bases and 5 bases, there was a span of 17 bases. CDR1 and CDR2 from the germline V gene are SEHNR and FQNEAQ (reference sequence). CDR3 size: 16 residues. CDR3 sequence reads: CASSSTGARLNEKLFF. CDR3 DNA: TGTGCCAGCAGCTCAACCGGGGCCAGACTGAATGAAAAACTGTTTTTT.

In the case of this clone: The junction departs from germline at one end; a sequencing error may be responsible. CDR3 loop: CVTSSNRGQDEQYF. The DNA of the CDR3 is TGTGTCACCAGCAGTAACAGGGGGCAGGACGAGCAGTACTTC. The chain has TRBV15 and TRBJ2-7, with 9 bases lining up with TRBD1. This CDR3 has 14 residues. Germline V lookup: CDR1 LNHNV, CDR2 YYDKDF (reference sequence).

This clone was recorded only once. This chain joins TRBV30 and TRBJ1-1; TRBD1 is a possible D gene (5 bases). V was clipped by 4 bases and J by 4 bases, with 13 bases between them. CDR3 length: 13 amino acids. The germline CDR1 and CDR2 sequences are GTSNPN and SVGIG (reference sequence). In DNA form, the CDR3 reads TGTGCCTGGACCCCCCGCGGGGGCACTGAAGCTTTCTTT. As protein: CAWTPRGGTEAFF.

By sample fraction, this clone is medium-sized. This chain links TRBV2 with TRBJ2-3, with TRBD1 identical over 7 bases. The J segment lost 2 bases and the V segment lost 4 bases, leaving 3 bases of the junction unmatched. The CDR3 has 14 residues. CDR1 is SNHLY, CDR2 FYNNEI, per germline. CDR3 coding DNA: TGTGCCAGCAGTGGGGGACAGTCCACAGATACGCAGTATTTT. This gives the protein CASSGGQSTDTQYF.

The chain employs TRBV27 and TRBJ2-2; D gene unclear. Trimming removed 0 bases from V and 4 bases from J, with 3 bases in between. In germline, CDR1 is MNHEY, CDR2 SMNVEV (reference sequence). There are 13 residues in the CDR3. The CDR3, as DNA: TGTGCCAGCAGTTTATCGGTCACCGGGGAGCTGTTTTTT. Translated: CASSLSVTGELFF.

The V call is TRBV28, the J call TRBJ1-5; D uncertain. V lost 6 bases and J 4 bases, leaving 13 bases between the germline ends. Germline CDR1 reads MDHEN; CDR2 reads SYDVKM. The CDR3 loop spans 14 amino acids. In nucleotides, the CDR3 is TGTGCCAGCAGCCTCGGACCCCCGAATCAGCCCCAGCATTTT. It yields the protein CASSLGPPNQPQHF.

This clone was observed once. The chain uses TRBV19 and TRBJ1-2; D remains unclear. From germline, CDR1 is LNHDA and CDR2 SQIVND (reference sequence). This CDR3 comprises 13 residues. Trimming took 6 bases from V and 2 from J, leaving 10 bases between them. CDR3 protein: CASSPGLNYGYTF. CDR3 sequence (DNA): TGTGCCAGTAGCCCGGGGTTAAACTATGGCTACACCTTC.

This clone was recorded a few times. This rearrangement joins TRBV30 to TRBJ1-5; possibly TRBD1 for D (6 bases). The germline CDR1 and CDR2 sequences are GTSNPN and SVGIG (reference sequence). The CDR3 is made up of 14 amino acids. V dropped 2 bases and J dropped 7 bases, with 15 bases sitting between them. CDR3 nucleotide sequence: TGTGCCTGGAGTCGTCCAGGGGATGGACAGCCCCAGCATTTT. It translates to CAWSRPGDGQPQHF.

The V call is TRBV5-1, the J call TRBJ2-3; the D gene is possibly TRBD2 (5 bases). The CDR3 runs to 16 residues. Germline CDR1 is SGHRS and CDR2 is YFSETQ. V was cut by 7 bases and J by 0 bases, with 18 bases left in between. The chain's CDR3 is CASSSEGSPSTDTQYF. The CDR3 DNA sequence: TGCGCCAGCTCGTCAGAGGGTAGCCCTAGCACAGATACGCAGTATTTT.

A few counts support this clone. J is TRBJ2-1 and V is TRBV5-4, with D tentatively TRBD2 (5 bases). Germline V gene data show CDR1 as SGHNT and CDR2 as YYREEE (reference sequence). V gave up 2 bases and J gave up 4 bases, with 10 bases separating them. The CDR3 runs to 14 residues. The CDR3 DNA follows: TGTGCCAGCAGCTTCCCAGCGGAGTACAATGAGCAGTTCTTC. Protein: CASSFPAEYNEQFF.

The CDR3 protein is CASSWDLQGIGQPQHF. The DNA for the CDR3 is TGTGCCAGCAGCTGGGATTTACAGGGGATTGGGCAGCCCCAGCATTTT. This chain links TRBV6-6 with TRBJ1-5, with TRBD1 identical over 7 bases. CDR3 length equals 16 residues. Looked up from germline, CDR1 is MNHNY and CDR2 is SVGAGI (reference sequence). J was trimmed by 7 bases and V by 6 bases; bases with no gene match: 15.

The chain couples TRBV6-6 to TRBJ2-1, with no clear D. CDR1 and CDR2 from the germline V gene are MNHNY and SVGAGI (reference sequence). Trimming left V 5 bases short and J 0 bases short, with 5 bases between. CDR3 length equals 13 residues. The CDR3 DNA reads TGTGCCAGCAGTGAGAGCTCCTACAATGAGCAGTTCTTC. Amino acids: CASSESSYNEQFF.

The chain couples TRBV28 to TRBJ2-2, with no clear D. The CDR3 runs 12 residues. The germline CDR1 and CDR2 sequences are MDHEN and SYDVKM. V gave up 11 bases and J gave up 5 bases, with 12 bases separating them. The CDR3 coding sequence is TGTGCCGGCTCACACGGGACCGGGGAGCTGTTTTTT. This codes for CAGSHGTGELFF.

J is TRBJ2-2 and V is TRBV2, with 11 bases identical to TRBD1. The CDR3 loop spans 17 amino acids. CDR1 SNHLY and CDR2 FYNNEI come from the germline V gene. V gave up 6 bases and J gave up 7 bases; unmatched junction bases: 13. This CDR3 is CASSHGQGATRVGELFF. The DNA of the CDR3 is TGTGCCAGCAGCCACGGACAGGGGGCCACGCGCGTCGGGGAGCTGTTTTTT.

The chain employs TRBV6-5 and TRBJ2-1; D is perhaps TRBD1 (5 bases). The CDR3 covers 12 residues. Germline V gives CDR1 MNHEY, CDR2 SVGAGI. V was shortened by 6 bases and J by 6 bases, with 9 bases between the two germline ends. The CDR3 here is CASSAGSNEQFF. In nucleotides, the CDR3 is TGTGCCAGCAGCGCAGGGTCCAATGAGCAGTTCTTC.

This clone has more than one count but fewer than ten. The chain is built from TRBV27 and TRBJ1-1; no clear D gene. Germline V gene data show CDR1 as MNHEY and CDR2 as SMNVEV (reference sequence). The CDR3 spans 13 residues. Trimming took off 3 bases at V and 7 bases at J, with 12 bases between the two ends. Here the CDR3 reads CASSFGGLDEAFF. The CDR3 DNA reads TGTGCCAGCAGTTTCGGAGGTCTGGATGAAGCTTTCTTT.

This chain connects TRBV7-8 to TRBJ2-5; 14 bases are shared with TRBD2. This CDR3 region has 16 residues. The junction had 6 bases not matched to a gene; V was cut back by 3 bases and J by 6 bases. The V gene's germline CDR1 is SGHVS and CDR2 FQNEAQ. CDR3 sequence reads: CASSFGLAGGQKTQYF. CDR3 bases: TGTGCCAGCAGCTTCGGACTAGCGGGGGGCCAGAAGACCCAGTACTTC.

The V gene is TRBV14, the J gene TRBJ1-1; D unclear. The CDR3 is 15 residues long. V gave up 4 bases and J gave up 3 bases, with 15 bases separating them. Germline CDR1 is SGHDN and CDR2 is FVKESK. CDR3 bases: TGTGCCAGCAGCCGTCCCGGACGATTACACACTGAAGCTTTCTTT. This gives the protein CASSRPGRLHTEAFF.

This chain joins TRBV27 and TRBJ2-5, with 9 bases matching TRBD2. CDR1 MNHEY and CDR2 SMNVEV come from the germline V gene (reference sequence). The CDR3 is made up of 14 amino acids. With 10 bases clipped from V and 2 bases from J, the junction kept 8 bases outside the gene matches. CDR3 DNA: TGTGCCACCTCTCGAGCGGGGGGTCAAGAGACCCAGTACTTC. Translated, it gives CATSRAGGQETQYF.

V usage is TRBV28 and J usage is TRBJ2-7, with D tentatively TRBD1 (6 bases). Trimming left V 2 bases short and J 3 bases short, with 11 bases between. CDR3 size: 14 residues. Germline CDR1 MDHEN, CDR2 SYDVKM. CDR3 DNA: TGTGCCAGCAGTTTACCGGACAGCAGCTACGAGCAGTACTTC. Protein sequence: CASSLPDSSYEQYF.

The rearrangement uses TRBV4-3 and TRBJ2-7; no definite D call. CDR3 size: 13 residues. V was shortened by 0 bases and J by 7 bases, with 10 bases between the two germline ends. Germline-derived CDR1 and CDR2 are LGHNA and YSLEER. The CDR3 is CASSQDSGEEQYF. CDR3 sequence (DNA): TGCGCCAGCAGCCAAGATTCGGGCGAAGAGCAGTACTTC.

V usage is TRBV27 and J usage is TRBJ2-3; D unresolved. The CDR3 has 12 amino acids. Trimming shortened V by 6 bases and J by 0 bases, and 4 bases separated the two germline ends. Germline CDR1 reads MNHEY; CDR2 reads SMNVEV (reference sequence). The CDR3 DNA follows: TGTGCCAGCAGCCAGAGCACAGATACGCAGTATTTT. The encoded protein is CASSQSTDTQYF.

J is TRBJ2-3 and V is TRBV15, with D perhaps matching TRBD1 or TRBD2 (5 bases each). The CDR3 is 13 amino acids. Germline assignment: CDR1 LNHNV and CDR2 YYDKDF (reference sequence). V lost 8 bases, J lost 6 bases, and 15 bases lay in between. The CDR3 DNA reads TGTGCCACCCGGGGTCAGGGTGGGGATACGCAGTATTTT. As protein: CATRGQGGDTQYF.

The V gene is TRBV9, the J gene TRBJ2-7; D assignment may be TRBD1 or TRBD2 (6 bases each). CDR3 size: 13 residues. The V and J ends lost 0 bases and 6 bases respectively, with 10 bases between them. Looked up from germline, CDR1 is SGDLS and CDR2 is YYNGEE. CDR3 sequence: CASSVGSGAEQYF. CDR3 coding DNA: TGTGCCAGCAGCGTAGGGTCGGGGGCCGAGCAGTACTTC.